The 21 T cell receptor beta chains below come from one sample, sequenced in a study of CD8 T cells in Susac syndrome (dated by TCRdb to between 2018 and 2021). The library was generated by the immunoSEQ multiplex PCR assay. RNA was extracted using the RNeasy kit, and about 0.5 to 1 ug of the RNA was reverse transcribed with random hexamers. TCRdb reprocessed the public reads (quality trimming at Q25 with fastp, clone calling with MiXCR) and kept in-frame beta chains. Identical CDR3 protein sequences are pooled into one entry, listed with their most common genes and DNA. Counted in this sample were about 400,000 distinct CDR3 sequences; around 85% of them appeared once. The ten largest make up under 0.15% of the sample. Material: CD8+ T cells from PBMCs. Receptors originate from a human donor with multiple sclerosis.

The chain recombines TRBV11-3 with TRBJ2-3, with D possibly TRBD1 on 6 matching bases. The germline V gene has CDR1 SGHNT and CDR2 YENEEA. The CDR3 totals 14 residues. V lost 5 bases to trimming and J lost 4 bases, with 13 bases between them. CDR3: CASSPRTDPDTQYF. CDR3 nucleotide sequence: TGTGCCAGCAGCCCGCGGACAGATCCAGATACGCAGTATTTT.

The V call is TRBV12-5, the J call TRBJ2-7; 9 bases line up with TRBD1. The CDR3 spans 15 residues. Germline V CDR1 and CDR2: LGHNT, FRNRAP. Unmatched junction bases numbered 6, after V lost 2 bases and J lost 4 bases. The CDR3 loop reads CASGLLTGGRYEQYF. In nucleotides, the CDR3 is TGTGCTAGTGGTTTGCTTACAGGGGGCCGATACGAGCAGTACTTC.

The gene calls are TRBV4-1 and TRBJ1-1; D gene unclear. From germline, CDR1 is MGHRA and CDR2 YSYEKL. The CDR3 loop spans 19 amino acids. The V and J ends lost 0 bases and 4 bases respectively, with 24 bases between them. The CDR3 protein is CASSQDLLTGSTTSTEAFF. The CDR3 DNA reads TGCGCCAGCAGCCAAGATCTCCTAACGGGCTCAACTACCTCCACTGAAGCTTTCTTT.

This clonotype was recorded a few times. The V gene is TRBV27, the J gene TRBJ2-2, with unresolved D. Germline CDR1 and CDR2: MNHEY and SMNVEV (reference sequence). CDR3 length equals 14 residues. The ends were cut back, 3 bases at V and 2 bases at J, with 7 bases in the middle. CDR3 nucleotides: TGTGCCAGCAGTTTCTTAGAAAACACCGGGGAGCTGTTTTTT. It is translated as CASSFLENTGELFF.

This chain connects TRBV5-6 to TRBJ1-6; D remains unclear. Germline V gene lookup returns CDR1 SGHDT and CDR2 YYEEEE. V lost 4 bases and J lost 8, with 13 bases in between. This CDR3 spans 14 amino acids. Written as DNA, the CDR3 is TGTGCCAGCAGCCCCACCAGGCGTGATTCACCCCTCCACTTT. It yields the protein CASSPTRRDSPLHF.

The CDR3 DNA reads as TGTGCCAGCAGCGTAAGGACAGCCTACAATGAGCAGTTCTTC. Translation: CASSVRTAYNEQFF. The gene calls are TRBV5-6 and TRBJ2-1; a weak D match, TRBD1 (6 bases). V was trimmed by 4 bases and J by 2 bases, leaving 10 bases between them. The CDR3 extends over 14 amino acids. Germline CDR1 is SGHDT and CDR2 is YYEEEE.

This clonotype was seen more than once but under ten times. The rearrangement links TRBV19 to TRBJ2-1, with D possibly TRBD1 on 6 matching bases. Germline CDR1 is LNHDA and CDR2 is SQIVND (reference sequence). The CDR3 spans 14 residues. Deletions cut 5 bases from V and 6 bases from J, with 14 bases between. The CDR3 DNA sequence: TGTGCCAGTAGTTTACAGGGTATCGGCAATGAGCAGTTCTTC. Amino acid sequence: CASSLQGIGNEQFF.

The J gene is TRBJ2-5, the V gene TRBV2; perhaps TRBD1 as D (5 bases). The V gene's germline CDR1 is SNHLY and CDR2 FYNNEI. V was shortened by 2 bases and J by 3 bases, with 10 bases between the two germline ends. This CDR3 contains 14 residues. CDR3 nucleotides: TGTGCCAGCAGTGAACCAACAGGAGAAGAGACCCAGTACTTC. Translation gives CASSEPTGEETQYF.

The CDR3: CATSDSAGAYNEQFF. CDR3 nucleotide sequence: TGTGCCACCAGTGATTCAGCGGGAGCATATAATGAGCAGTTCTTC. The V gene is TRBV24-1, the J gene TRBJ2-1, with 8 positions matching TRBD2. Germline CDR1 is KGHDR and CDR2 is SFDVKD. CDR3 length: 15 amino acids. The junction had 6 bases not matched to a gene; V was cut back by 2 bases and J by 7 bases.

The chain links TRBV5-6 to TRBJ2-2; 8 bases map to TRBD1. CDR1 is SGHDT, CDR2 YYEEEE, per germline. After removal of 4 bases from V and 8 bases from J, the junction contained 16 bases not matched to a gene. CDR3 length: 17 residues. CDR3 in amino acids: CASSTPGGAGYIGELFF. The CDR3 bases are TGTGCCAGCAGCACGCCAGGGGGCGCGGGATACATAGGGGAGCTGTTTTTT.

This clonotype turned up a few times. The rearrangement joins TRBV6-1 to TRBJ2-2; the D gene is possibly TRBD2 (6 bases). Germline-derived CDR1 and CDR2 are MNHNS and SASEGT. This CDR3 region has 16 residues. Deletions cut 2 bases from V and 1 base from J, with 11 bases between. Here the CDR3 DNA reads TGTGCCAGCAGTGAAAATCTAGCGCTGAACACCGGGGAGCTGTTTTTT. Translating gives CASSENLALNTGELFF.

V is TRBV6-5 and J is TRBJ1-3, with D hard to call. V lost 0 bases and J lost 4, with 4 bases in between. Germline V gene data show CDR1 as MNHEY and CDR2 as SVGAGI. The CDR3 runs to 13 residues. The CDR3 sequence is CASSYSGGNTIYF. The CDR3 DNA reads as TGTGCCAGCAGTTACTCGGGGGGAAACACCATATATTTT.

This clonotype was seen once. The chain couples TRBV9 to TRBJ1-4; maybe TRBD1 (6 bases). Trimming removed 4 bases at V and 8 bases at J, with 15 bases between. This CDR3 spans 14 amino acids. Germline-derived CDR1 and CDR2 are SGDLS and YYNGEE. DNA of the CDR3: TGTGCCAGCAGCTCAGGGACATTTGAAGAAAAACTGTTTTTT. Its protein product is CASSSGTFEEKLFF.

The V call is TRBV29-1, the J call TRBJ1-2; D is perhaps TRBD1 (5 bases). This CDR3 is 15 amino acids long. The V gene's germline CDR1 is SQVTM and CDR2 ANQGSEA. The V gene lost 1 base and the J gene lost 1 base, with 13 bases spanning the gap. The CDR3 DNA sequence: TGCAGCGTTGAAGTAGAAAGGAGGGGTAACTATGGCTACACCTTC. It translates to CSVEVERRGNYGYTF.

Here the CDR3 reads CASSLDTGYGYTF. The DNA for the CDR3 is TGTGCCAGCAGTTTAGACACAGGGTATGGCTACACCTTC. The J gene is TRBJ1-2, the V gene TRBV27; possibly TRBD1 for D (6 bases). This CDR3 spans 13 amino acids. Germline-derived CDR1 and CDR2 are MNHEY and SMNVEV (reference sequence). With 2 bases removed from V and 5 bases from J, the gap between germline ends came to 9 bases.

The genes are TRBV30 and TRBJ2-7, with TRBD2 identical over 9 bases. Losses at the gene ends were 4 bases for V and 7 bases for J; bases not matched to a gene: 11. Looked up from germline, CDR1 is GTSNPN and CDR2 is SVGIG (reference sequence). The CDR3 is 14 amino acids. The CDR3 protein is CAWNMAGGPGEQYF. As DNA, the CDR3 is TGTGCCTGGAATATGGCGGGAGGGCCTGGAGAGCAGTACTTC.

V gene TRBV7-9 combines with J gene TRBJ2-5; D unresolved. The CDR3 consists of 14 residues. The germline V gene encodes CDR1 SEHNR and CDR2 FQNEAQ (reference sequence). V was trimmed by 1 base and J by 0 bases, leaving 6 bases between them. In nucleotides, the CDR3 is TGTGCCAGCAGCTTAGACTGGAACCAAGAGACCCAGTACTTC. Translated: CASSLDWNQETQYF.

The chain links TRBV19 to TRBJ2-2, with D unresolved. Germline lookup yields CDR1 LNHDA and CDR2 SQIVND (reference sequence). The germline V and J ends were trimmed by 7 bases and 7 bases, with 7 bases remaining between them. The CDR3 length is 11 residues. Here the CDR3 reads CASTNGGELFF. DNA of the CDR3: TGTGCCAGTACAAATGGCGGGGAGCTGTTTTTT.

The J gene is TRBJ2-7, the V gene TRBV4-1; the D is unclear. This CDR3 region has 15 residues. Trimming stripped 1 base from V and 3 bases from J, with 13 bases between. Germline V gene lookup returns CDR1 MGHRA and CDR2 YSYEKL. Written as DNA, the CDR3 is TGCGCCAGCAGCCAAGTTCCCCAGTCTGACTACGAGCAGTACTTC. Amino acids: CASSQVPQSDYEQYF.

This clonotype was seen only once. The chain carries TRBV6-1 and TRBJ2-1; 8 bases are shared with TRBD2. The CDR3 runs 16 residues. The junction had 9 bases not matched to a gene; V was cut back by 1 base and J by 7 bases. CDR1 and CDR2 (germline): MNHNS, SASEGT. The CDR3 sequence: CASSEEGLVDENEQFF. Here the CDR3 DNA reads TGTGCCAGCAGTGAAGAGGGACTAGTGGATGAGAATGAGCAGTTCTTC.

The chain has TRBV27 and TRBJ2-1, with D unresolved. The V and J ends lost 3 bases and 10 bases respectively, with 10 bases between them. The germline CDR1 and CDR2 sequences are MNHEY and SMNVEV (reference sequence). The CDR3 contains 12 residues. The CDR3 DNA reads TGTGCCAGCAGTTTTGAAGGGTACGAGCAGTTCTTC. Its translation is CASSFEGYEQFF.